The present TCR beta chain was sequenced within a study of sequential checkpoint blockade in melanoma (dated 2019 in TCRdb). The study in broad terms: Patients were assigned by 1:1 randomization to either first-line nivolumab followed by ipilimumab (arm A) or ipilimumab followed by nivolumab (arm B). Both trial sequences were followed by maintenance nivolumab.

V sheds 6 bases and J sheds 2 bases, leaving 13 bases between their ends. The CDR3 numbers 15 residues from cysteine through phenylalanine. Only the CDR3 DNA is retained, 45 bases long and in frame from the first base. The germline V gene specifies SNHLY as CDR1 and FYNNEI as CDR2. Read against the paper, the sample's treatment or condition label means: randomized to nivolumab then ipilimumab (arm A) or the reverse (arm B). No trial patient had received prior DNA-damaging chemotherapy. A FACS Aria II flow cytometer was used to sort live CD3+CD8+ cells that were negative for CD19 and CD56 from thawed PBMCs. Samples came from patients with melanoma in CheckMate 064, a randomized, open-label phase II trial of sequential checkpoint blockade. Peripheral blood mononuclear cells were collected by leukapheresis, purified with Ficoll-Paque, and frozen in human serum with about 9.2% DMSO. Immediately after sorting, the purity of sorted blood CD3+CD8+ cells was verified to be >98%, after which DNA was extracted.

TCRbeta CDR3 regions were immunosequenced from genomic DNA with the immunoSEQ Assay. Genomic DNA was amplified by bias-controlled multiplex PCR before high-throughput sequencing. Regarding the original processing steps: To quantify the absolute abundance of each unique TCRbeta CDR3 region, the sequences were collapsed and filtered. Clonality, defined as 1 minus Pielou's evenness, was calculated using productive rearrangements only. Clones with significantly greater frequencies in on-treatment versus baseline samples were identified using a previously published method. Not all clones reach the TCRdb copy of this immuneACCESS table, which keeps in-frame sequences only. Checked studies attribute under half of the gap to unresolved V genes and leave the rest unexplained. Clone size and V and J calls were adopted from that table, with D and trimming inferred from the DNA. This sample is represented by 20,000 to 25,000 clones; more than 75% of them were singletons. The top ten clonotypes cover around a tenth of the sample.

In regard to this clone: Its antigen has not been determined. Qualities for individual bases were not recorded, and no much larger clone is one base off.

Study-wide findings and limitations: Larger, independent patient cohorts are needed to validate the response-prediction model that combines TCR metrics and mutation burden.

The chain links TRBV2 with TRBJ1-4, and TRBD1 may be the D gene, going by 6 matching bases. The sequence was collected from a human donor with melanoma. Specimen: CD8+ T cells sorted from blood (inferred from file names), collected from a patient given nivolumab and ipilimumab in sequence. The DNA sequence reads TGTGCCAGCAGCAGACAGGATACTACTAATGAAAAACTGTTTTTT. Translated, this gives CASSRQDTTNEKLFF. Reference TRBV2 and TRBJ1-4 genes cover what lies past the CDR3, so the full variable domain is EPEVTQTPSHQVTQMGQEVILRCVPISNHLYFYWYRQILGQKVEFLVSFYNNEISEKSEIFDDQFSVERPDGSNFTLKIRSTKLEDSAMYFCASSRQDTTNEKLFFGSGTQLSVL.